This entry lists 8 T cell receptor beta chains sequenced from one sample in a study of cytomegalovirus exposure and HLA in healthy donors (dated by TCRdb to the late 2010s). The library was built by means of the immunoSEQ multiplex PCR assay. TCRdb carries this immuneACCESS record with in-frame sequences only. Its versions omit some clonotypes, under half of them owing to an unresolved V gene in the studies checked, with the rest unexplained. The sample table lists roughly 48,000 clones, approximately 88% of them with a count of one. Clones ranked in the top ten supply approximately 6.4% of the sample. Sequencing input: PBMCs. These receptors were obtained from a woman aged 25-40 years in good health and CMV-seronegative.

The chain employs TRBV5-6 and TRBJ2-7; D ambiguous. Germline V CDR1 and CDR2: SGHDT, YYEEEE. CDR3 size: 13 residues. Trimming took 4 bases from V and 3 from J, leaving 11 bases between them. CDR3 in DNA: TGTGCCAGCAGCCCGGGTAAATTCTACGAGCAGTACTTC. It is translated as CASSPGKFYEQYF.

This clone was detected a few times. The chain has TRBV6-5 and TRBJ1-2; perhaps TRBD1 as D (5 bases). V lost 4 bases, J lost 4 bases, and 10 bases lay in between. Germline V gives CDR1 MNHEY, CDR2 SVGAGI. The CDR3 is 13 residues long. CDR3 coding DNA: TGTGCCAGCAGTTGGGGGGAGGGCTATGGCTACACCTTC. Its protein is CASSWGEGYGYTF.

This clone appeared once. The V gene is TRBV11-2, the J gene TRBJ2-3; D perhaps matches TRBD2 (5 bases). The CDR3 runs to 14 residues. V lost 6 bases and J 3 bases, leaving 13 bases between the germline ends. From germline, CDR1 is SGHAT and CDR2 FQNNGV. As DNA, the CDR3 is TGTGCCAGCAGAGGAGGAGCGTGGACAGATACGCAGTATTTT. It translates to CASRGGAWTDTQYF. The whole variable domain, remainder taken from reference TRBV11-2 and TRBJ2-3, is EAGVAQSPRYKIIEKRQSVAFWCNPISGHATLYWYQQILGQGPKLLIQFQNNGVVDDSQLPKDRFSAERLKGVDSTLKIQPAKLEDSAVYLCASRGGAWTDTQYFGPGTRLTVL.

J is TRBJ2-2 and V is TRBV5-4, with D possibly TRBD2 on 5 matching bases. CDR1 and CDR2 from the germline V gene are SGHNT and YYREEE (reference sequence). CDR3 length equals 16 residues. Trimming cost V 2 bases and J 4 bases, with 15 bases left between them. CDR3 DNA: TGTGCCAGCAGCTTAGGTGGTAGCGATATCACCGGGGAGCTGTTTTTT. Its protein is CASSLGGSDITGELFF.

The chain is built from TRBV28 and TRBJ2-7; TRBD2 matches 11 bases. V dropped 4 bases and J dropped 2; count of bases not matched to a gene: 4. The CDR3 totals 15 residues. Germline CDR1 MDHEN, CDR2 SYDVKM. The CDR3 is CASSSPLAGAYEQYF. The CDR3 DNA reads as TGTGCCAGCAGTTCCCCACTAGCGGGAGCCTACGAGCAGTACTTC.

The V call is TRBV5-1, the J call TRBJ2-1; D is possibly TRBD2 (6 bases). The V end lost 0 bases, the J end lost 2 bases, and 9 bases lay between the germline ends. Per the germline V gene, CDR1 is SGHRS and CDR2 is YFSETQ. The CDR3 contains 15 residues. In DNA form, the CDR3 reads TGCGCCAGCAGCTTGGCACTAGCTGCCTACAATGAGCAGTTCTTC. Its protein is CASSLALAAYNEQFF.

V is TRBV7-2 and J is TRBJ2-3, with D possibly TRBD2 on 6 matching bases. Germline CDR1 and CDR2: SGHTA and FQGNSA. This CDR3 comprises 15 residues. V lost 5 bases, J lost 4 bases, and 16 bases lay in between. The CDR3: CASSGPAGRSDTQYF. In DNA form, the CDR3 reads TGTGCCAGCAGCGGCCCAGCGGGTCGCTCAGATACGCAGTATTTT.

The J gene is TRBJ1-1, the V gene TRBV5-4, with TRBD1 matching over 7 bases. In germline, CDR1 is SGHNT, CDR2 YYREEE (reference sequence). This CDR3 has 14 residues. V lost 4 bases and J lost 0; bases outside the gene matches: 3. The CDR3 loop is CASSRDSLNTEAFF. The DNA of the CDR3 is TGTGCCAGCAGCAGGGACAGCTTGAACACTGAAGCTTTCTTT.